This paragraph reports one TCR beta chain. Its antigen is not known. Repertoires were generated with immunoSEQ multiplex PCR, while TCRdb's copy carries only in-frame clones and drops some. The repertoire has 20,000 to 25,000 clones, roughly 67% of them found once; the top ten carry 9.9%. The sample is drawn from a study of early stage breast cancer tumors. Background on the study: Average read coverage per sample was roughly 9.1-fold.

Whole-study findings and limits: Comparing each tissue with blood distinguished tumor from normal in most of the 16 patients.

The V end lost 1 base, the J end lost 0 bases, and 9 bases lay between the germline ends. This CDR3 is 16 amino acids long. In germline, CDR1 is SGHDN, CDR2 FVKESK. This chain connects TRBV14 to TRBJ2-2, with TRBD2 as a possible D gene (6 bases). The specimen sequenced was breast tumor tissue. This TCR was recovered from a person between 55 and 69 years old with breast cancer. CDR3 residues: CASSQVAGTNTGELFF. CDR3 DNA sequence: TGTGCCAGCAGCCAAGTTGCGGGGACGAACACCGGGGAGCTGTTTTTT.